This TCR beta chain was identified during a study of spatial heterogeneity in lung cancer. Study-wide context: The average appearance count of each unique TCR and UMI combination in raw reads was more than 8.5.

Time point given: sample taken at primary tumor resection. Untreated early-stage non-small cell lung cancer patients, over 55 in total, were the donors. This clonotype was picked up many times. The antigen remains unidentified. TCRdb independently ran MiXCR on the 5' RACE reads; one entry per CDR3 protein. The table lists 20,000 to 25,000 distinct CDR3 sequences, under 5.5% of them singletons, with nearly 7.5% in the top ten. Study results and caveats: More often at tumor resection than at routine follow-up, ubiquitous expanded tumor TCRs were detected in the blood.

The sample was PBMCs, taken at surgery. The source of this sequence is a male donor with early-stage non-small cell lung cancer.

The CDR3 bases are TGTGCCAGCAGCTTGGGGACTAGCGGGAGGAGCGAGTACTTC. It codes for CASSLGTSGRSEYF. V is TRBV7-2 and J is TRBJ2-7, with 15 bases matching TRBD2. CDR1 SGHTA and CDR2 FQGNSA come from the germline V gene. The CDR3 extends over 14 amino acids. Trimming cost V 3 bases and J 11 bases; bases outside gene matches: 5.